Detailed here is one T cell receptor beta chain. Per the authors' pipeline: Cell counts per sample came from amplifying reference gene primers. Here immunoSEQ multiplex PCR was the method, and the copy in TCRdb shows in-frame clones only, minus some. The V and J calls and clone size come from that table; D and trimming were worked out from the DNA. The sample lists some 300,000 clones, about 91% seen once, with roughly 6.9% in the top ten. CDR1 and CDR2 (germline): MNHEY, SMNVEV (reference sequence). V shed 6 bases and J shed 2 bases, with 17 bases lying between them. This CDR3 comprises 15 residues. This entry belongs to a study of blood T cell repertoires in COVID-19. Study as a whole: Samples of COVID-19 (acute and convalescent) were obtained from the United States, Italy and Spain. T cells, B-cell-depleted T cells, or PBMCs supplied cDNA or gDNA.

The specimen was peripheral blood. The chain has TRBV27 and TRBJ2-7; TRBD2 is a possible D gene (6 bases). The receptor was isolated from a woman aged 25-40 years who had recovered from COVID-19. Here the CDR3 reads CASSRPGLHTYEQYF. In DNA, the CDR3 is TGTGCCAGCAGCCGGCCGGGACTTCACACCTACGAGCAGTACTTC.